The rows below give T cell receptor beta chains drawn from one sample of a study of CD8+CD57+ T cells in acquired aplastic anemia. TCRdb re-analysed the reads in MiXCR, keeping a single row per CDR3 protein. The sample has 150,000 to 170,000 distinct CDR3 sequences, about 52% seen once. The specimen sequenced was sorted CD4+, CD8+, or CD8+CD57+ T cells (not recorded which) from PBMCs. These receptors came from a human donor with aplastic anemia. Each CDR3 is given with its conserved first and last residue. Each record gives: clone size, J gene, D gene, V gene, CDR3 protein, CDR3 DNA. A D gene is named only where the DNA matches it firmly. Rows give clone size only sometimes, using once, few, many, or a class for an expanded clone.

clone size: many; J gene: TRBJ2-1; D gene: TRBD2; V gene: TRBV2; CDR3 protein: CASSERVAGGLDEQFF; CDR3 DNA: TGTGCCAGCAGTGAAAGGGTAGCGGGGGGGCTGGATGAGCAGTTCTTC
clone size: NA; J gene: TRBJ2-2; D gene: TRBD2; V gene: TRBV24-1; CDR3 protein: CATGLAGPGELFF; CDR3 DNA: TGTGCCACCGGGCTAGCGGGGCCCGGGGAGCTGTTTTTT
clone size: many; J gene: TRBJ1-1; D gene: NA; V gene: TRBV29-1; CDR3 protein: CSVEEFPGAFF; CDR3 DNA: TGCAGCGTTGAAGAGTTCCCCGGAGCTTTCTTT
clone size: NA; J gene: TRBJ2-7; D gene: NA; V gene: TRBV7-9; CDR3 protein: CASSLSDNYEQYF; CDR3 DNA: TGTGCCAGCAGCTTATCCGACAACTACGAGCAGTACTTC
clone size: NA; J gene: TRBJ2-1; D gene: TRBD2; V gene: TRBV15; CDR3 protein: CATSGRTSGGDNEQFF; CDR3 DNA: TGTGCCACCAGCGGCCGGACTAGCGGGGGGGACAATGAGCAGTTCTTC
clone size: NA; J gene: TRBJ2-3; D gene: NA; V gene: TRBV24-1; CDR3 protein: CATSDPTGPDTQYF; CDR3 DNA: TGTGCCACCAGTGATCCAACGGGCCCAGATACGCAGTATTTT
clone size: NA; J gene: TRBJ2-3; D gene: TRBD2; V gene: TRBV6-1; CDR3 protein: CASSVASGDTQYF; CDR3 DNA: TGTGCCAGCAGTGTTGCTAGCGGGGATACGCAGTATTTT
clone size: NA; J gene: TRBJ2-7; D gene: NA; V gene: TRBV10-2; CDR3 protein: CASSERSSYEQYF; CDR3 DNA: TGCGCCAGCAGTGAGCGGAGCTCCTACGAGCAGTACTTC
clone size: NA; J gene: TRBJ2-7; D gene: TRBD2; V gene: TRBV11-1; CDR3 protein: CASSLESSGTPYEQYF; CDR3 DNA: TGTGCCAGCAGCCTTGAGTCTAGCGGCACCCCCTACGAGCAGTACTTC
clone size: NA; J gene: TRBJ1-5; D gene: NA; V gene: TRBV7-9; CDR3 protein: CTSSPGLNQPRHF; CDR3 DNA: TGTACCAGCAGCCCTGGACTCAATCAGCCCCGGCATTTT
clone size: once; J gene: TRBJ2-3; D gene: NA; V gene: TRBV7-3; CDR3 protein: CASSLFSGAESDTQYF; CDR3 DNA: TGTGCCAGCAGCTTATTTTCAGGGGCAGAGTCAGATACGCAGTATTTT
clone size: many; J gene: TRBJ2-1; D gene: NA; V gene: TRBV20-1; CDR3 protein: CSARALRGTNEQFF; CDR3 DNA: TGCAGTGCTAGAGCCCTCCGGGGGACTAATGAGCAGTTCTTC
clone size: few; J gene: TRBJ2-7; D gene: TRBD2; V gene: TRBV9; CDR3 protein: CASSGAGGRDEQYF; CDR3 DNA: TGTGCCAGCAGCGGAGCGGGGGGGCGCGACGAGCAGTACTTC
clone size: NA; J gene: TRBJ2-1; D gene: TRBD2; V gene: TRBV20-1; CDR3 protein: CSARGLAFGEQFF; CDR3 DNA: TGCAGTGCTAGGGGACTAGCGTTCGGTGAGCAGTTCTTC
clone size: few; J gene: TRBJ1-1; D gene: TRBD1; V gene: TRBV6-2/TRBV6-3; CDR3 protein: CASRTGAPADTEAFF; CDR3 DNA: TGTGCCAGCAGGACAGGGGCCCCGGCGGACACTGAAGCTTTCTTT
clone size: NA; J gene: TRBJ1-6; D gene: TRBD1; V gene: TRBV2; CDR3 protein: CASSYTGTGSRNSPLHF; CDR3 DNA: TGTGCCAGCAGCTATACCGGGACAGGGTCCCGAAATTCACCCCTCCACTTT
clone size: NA; J gene: TRBJ2-5; D gene: NA; V gene: TRBV2; CDR3 protein: CASSTDRWETQYF; CDR3 DNA: TGTGCCAGCAGTACGGACCGTTGGGAGACCCAGTACTTC
clone size: NA; J gene: TRBJ2-2; D gene: NA; V gene: TRBV10-3; CDR3 protein: CAISLRESSLTGELFF; CDR3 DNA: TGTGCCATCAGTCTACGGGAGTCTAGCCTCACCGGGGAGCTGTTTTTT
clone size: NA; J gene: TRBJ1-5; D gene: TRBD1; V gene: TRBV27; CDR3 protein: CASRTGTVAHQHF; CDR3 DNA: TGTGCCAGCAGGACAGGGACAGTCGCTCATCAGCATTTT
clone size: many; J gene: TRBJ1-1; D gene: NA; V gene: TRBV5-1; CDR3 protein: CASSLGGTNTEAFF; CDR3 DNA: TGCGCCAGCAGCTTGGGAGGGACGAACACTGAAGCTTTCTTT
clone size: NA; J gene: TRBJ2-7; D gene: NA; V gene: TRBV10-3; CDR3 protein: CAISPRDSYEQYF; CDR3 DNA: TGTGCCATCAGTCCGCGGGACAGCTACGAGCAGTACTTC
clone size: NA; J gene: TRBJ2-1; D gene: NA; V gene: TRBV20-1; CDR3 protein: CSAEQYNEQFF; CDR3 DNA: TGCAGTGCGGAACAGTACAATGAGCAGTTCTTC
clone size: NA; J gene: TRBJ2-1; D gene: TRBD1; V gene: TRBV24-1; CDR3 protein: CATSDVTGVASYNEQFF; CDR3 DNA: TGTGCCACCAGTGATGTGACAGGGGTAGCGTCCTACAATGAGCAGTTCTTC
clone size: NA; J gene: TRBJ1-2; D gene: NA; V gene: TRBV7-8; CDR3 protein: CASSQTPNYGYTF; CDR3 DNA: TGTGCCAGCAGTCAAACACCAAACTATGGCTACACCTTC
clone size: many; J gene: TRBJ2-3; D gene: TRBD1; V gene: TRBV4-1; CDR3 protein: CASSKGQGQEGDTQYF; CDR3 DNA: TGCGCCAGCAGCAAGGGCCAGGGACAGGAGGGGGATACGCAGTATTTT
clone size: once; J gene: TRBJ2-7; D gene: TRBD2; V gene: TRBV2; CDR3 protein: CASSDQRGAYEQYF; CDR3 DNA: TGTGCCAGCAGTGATCAGCGGGGGGCCTACGAGCAGTACTTC
clone size: NA; J gene: TRBJ2-7; D gene: TRBD1; V gene: TRBV20-1; CDR3 protein: CSATIQGPYEQYF; CDR3 DNA: TGCAGTGCTACGATACAGGGGCCCTACGAGCAGTACTTC
clone size: NA; J gene: TRBJ2-7; D gene: TRBD2; V gene: TRBV24-1; CDR3 protein: CATSGGTSGGAYEQYF; CDR3 DNA: TGTGCCACCAGTGGGGGGACTAGCGGGGGGGCATACGAGCAGTACTTC
clone size: NA; J gene: TRBJ1-5; D gene: NA; V gene: TRBV2; CDR3 protein: CASSENSNQPQHF; CDR3 DNA: TGTGCCAGCAGTGAGAATAGCAATCAGCCCCAGCATTTT
clone size: NA; J gene: TRBJ1-1; D gene: NA; V gene: TRBV25-1; CDR3 protein: CASSEYSAVKGEAFF; CDR3 DNA: TGTGCCAGCAGTGAATATTCGGCGGTTAAGGGTGAAGCTTTCTTT
clone size: many; J gene: TRBJ1-2; D gene: NA; V gene: TRBV6-1; CDR3 protein: CASRTTGHNYGYTF; CDR3 DNA: TGTGCCAGCAGAACCACGGGACACAACTATGGCTACACCTTC
clone size: once; J gene: TRBJ2-7; D gene: TRBD2; V gene: TRBV19; CDR3 protein: CASTSRGTSGVYEQYF; CDR3 DNA: TGTGCCAGTACCTCAAGGGGGACTAGCGGAGTCTACGAGCAGTACTTC
clone size: few; J gene: TRBJ2-1; D gene: TRBD2; V gene: TRBV19; CDR3 protein: CASSIVAGGGEQFF; CDR3 DNA: TGTGCCAGTAGTATAGTAGCGGGAGGGGGTGAGCAGTTCTTC
clone size: many; J gene: TRBJ2-7; D gene: TRBD1; V gene: TRBV11-1; CDR3 protein: CASSPGQGDEQYF; CDR3 DNA: TGTGCCAGCAGCCCGGGACAGGGGGACGAGCAGTACTTC
clone size: few; J gene: TRBJ2-1; D gene: NA; V gene: TRBV11-2; CDR3 protein: CASSLQVRWSSYNEQFF; CDR3 DNA: TGTGCCAGCAGCTTACAGGTACGTTGGAGCTCCTACAATGAGCAGTTCTTC
clone size: NA; J gene: TRBJ2-7; D gene: NA; V gene: TRBV4-3; CDR3 protein: CASSQDWTVPYEQYF; CDR3 DNA: TGCGCCAGCAGCCAAGACTGGACAGTCCCCTACGAGCAGTACTTC
clone size: NA; J gene: TRBJ2-7; D gene: NA; V gene: TRBV7-8; CDR3 protein: CASSLVPDEQYF; CDR3 DNA: TGTGCCAGCAGCCTTGTTCCAGACGAGCAGTACTTC
clone size: NA; J gene: TRBJ2-5; D gene: TRBD2; V gene: TRBV24-1; CDR3 protein: CATSDSGAGGQETQYF; CDR3 DNA: TGTGCCACCAGTGATTCCGGCGCGGGGGGGCAAGAGACCCAGTACTTC
clone size: NA; J gene: TRBJ2-3; D gene: NA; V gene: TRBV19; CDR3 protein: CASRQGSDTQYF; CDR3 DNA: TGTGCCAGTAGGCAGGGTTCAGATACGCAGTATTTT
clone size: NA; J gene: TRBJ2-7; D gene: NA; V gene: TRBV9; CDR3 protein: CASSLAGRYYEQYF; CDR3 DNA: TGCGCCAGCAGCTTGGCAGGCAGGTACTACGAGCAGTACTTC
clone size: NA; J gene: TRBJ2-2; D gene: NA; V gene: TRBV9; CDR3 protein: CASSVSGTNTGELFF; CDR3 DNA: TGTGCCAGCAGCGTTAGCGGCACGAACACCGGGGAGCTGTTTTTT
clone size: NA; J gene: TRBJ1-1; D gene: NA; V gene: TRBV12-3/TRBV12-4; CDR3 protein: CASSLAVTEAFF; CDR3 DNA: TGTGCCAGCAGTTTAGCGGTTACTGAAGCTTTCTTT
clone size: NA; J gene: TRBJ2-1; D gene: NA; V gene: TRBV15; CDR3 protein: CATSRGDVGNEQFF; CDR3 DNA: TGTGCCACCAGCAGAGGGGACGTTGGCAATGAGCAGTTCTTC